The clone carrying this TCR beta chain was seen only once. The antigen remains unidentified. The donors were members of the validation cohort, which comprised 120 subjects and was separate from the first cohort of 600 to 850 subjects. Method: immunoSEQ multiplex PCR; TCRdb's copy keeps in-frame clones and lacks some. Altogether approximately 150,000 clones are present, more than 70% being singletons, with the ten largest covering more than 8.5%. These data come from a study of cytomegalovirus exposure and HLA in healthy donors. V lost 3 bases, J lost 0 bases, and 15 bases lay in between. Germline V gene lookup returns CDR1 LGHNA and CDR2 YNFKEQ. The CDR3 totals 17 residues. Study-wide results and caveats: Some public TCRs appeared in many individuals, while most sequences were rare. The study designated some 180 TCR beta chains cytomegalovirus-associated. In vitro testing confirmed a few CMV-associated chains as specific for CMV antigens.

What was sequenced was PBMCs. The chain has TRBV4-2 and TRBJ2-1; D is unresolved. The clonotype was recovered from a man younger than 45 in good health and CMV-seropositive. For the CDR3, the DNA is TGTGCCAGCAGCCATTACCGGGTCCTGAGCTCCTACAATGAGCAGTTCTTC. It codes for CASSHYRVLSSYNEQFF.